A selection of T cell receptor beta chains follows, all from one sample in a study of cytomegalovirus exposure and HLA in healthy donors. Clones were sequenced by immunoSEQ multiplex PCR, and TCRdb holds only the in-frame ones, with some missing. The top ten hold about 3.5% of the sample, which has about 140,000 clones, 60% to 80% seen once. Material for sequencing was PBMCs. Every receptor here comes from a man aged 40-50 years in good health and CMV-seronegative. Each CDR3 is given without its conserved first and last residue. Fields, in order: V gene, J gene, CDR3 protein.

TRBV7-8	TRBJ1-1	ASSLDREYTEAF
TRBV11-2	TRBJ1-3	ASSLQTVPGNTIY
TRBV6-5	TRBJ1-6	ASKTGVISPLH
TRBV18	TRBJ1-2	ASSPDRGSDYGYT
TRBV7-9	TRBJ2-7	ASSLEVMIGGAYEQY
TRBV9	TRBJ1-2	ASSGGTGGYT
TRBV5-1	TRBJ2-7	ASSTRTGMGEQY
TRBV5-1	TRBJ2-3	ASTLGGGTDTQY
TRBV7-9	TRBJ1-4	ASSGTYDEKLF
TRBV5-4	TRBJ1-2	ASSLAGTGVSGYT
TRBV2	TRBJ1-2	ASSERQGTRGYT
TRBV5-4	TRBJ1-6	ASSLGSISNSPLH
TRBV11-2	TRBJ1-2	ASSSDYSFSYT
TRBV5-1	TRBJ2-6	ASAAGGSGANVLT
TRBV7-3	TRBJ2-1	ASSLTEPGLGGLGEQF
TRBV11-2	TRBJ1-1	ASSPGPVNTEAF
TRBV7-9	TRBJ2-5	ASSDQRGLIRETQY
TRBV28	TRBJ2-7	ASSLRRWASGGMGEQY
TRBV28	TRBJ2-7	ASSSRGRVSYEQY
TRBV4-1	TRBJ1-1	ASSQVRINTEAF
TRBV5-4	TRBJ2-2	ASSPGVHIPAELF
TRBV7-8	TRBJ1-6	ASSPGGNSPLH
TRBV2	TRBJ2-2	ASTREGLAGSGELF
TRBV4-1	TRBJ2-3	ASSPPLAGGPTQY
TRBV5-1	TRBJ1-5	ASSYDSPGNQPQH
TRBV9	TRBJ2-3	ASSRGLADTQY
TRBV28	TRBJ1-4	ASSPTAFNEKLF
TRBV6-4	TRBJ2-2	ASSDSKGGDPNTGELF
TRBV5-4	TRBJ1-2	ASSETLYGYT
TRBV7-8	TRBJ2-1	ASSQYLLAGGFYNEQF
TRBV4-1	TRBJ2-7	ASSQTTGTGGLTYEQY
TRBV5-1	TRBJ1-3	ASSLTGTGNTIY
TRBV6-5	TRBJ1-2	ASSYDFGDRVYGYT
TRBV9	TRBJ2-3	ASSQQGVGDTQY
TRBV6-6	TRBJ2-2	ASSPGTKNTGELF
TRBV27	TRBJ2-1	ASSLLGQSTYNEQF
TRBV4-3	TRBJ2-7	ASSHSAGAYEQY
TRBV5-1	TRBJ2-3	ASSLGQGPQDTQY
TRBV7-6	TRBJ1-5	ASSPGQTSNQPQH
TRBV5-5	TRBJ2-5	ASSLESGEQTQY
TRBV6-6	TRBJ1-1	ASSLNSGGSVEAF
TRBV15	TRBJ2-4	ATSMTGNIQY
TRBV11-2	TRBJ2-7	ASSLTGSYEQH
TRBV2	TRBJ1-5	AGGGTGNQPQH
TRBV11-2	TRBJ1-1	ASSLVRGAF